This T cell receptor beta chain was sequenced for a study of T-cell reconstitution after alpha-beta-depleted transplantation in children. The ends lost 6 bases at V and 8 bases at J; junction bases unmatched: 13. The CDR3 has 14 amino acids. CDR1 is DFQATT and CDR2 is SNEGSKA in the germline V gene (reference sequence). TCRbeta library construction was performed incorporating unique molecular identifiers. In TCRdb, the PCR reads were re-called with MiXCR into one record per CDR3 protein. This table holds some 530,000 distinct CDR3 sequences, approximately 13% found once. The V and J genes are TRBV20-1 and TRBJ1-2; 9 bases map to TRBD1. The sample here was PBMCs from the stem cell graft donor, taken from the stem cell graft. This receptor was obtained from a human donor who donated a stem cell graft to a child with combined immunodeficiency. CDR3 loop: CSATTGGAVRGYTF. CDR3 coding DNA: TGCAGTGCCACCACAGGGGGCGCGGTGAGGGGCTACACCTTC.